The source of this TCR beta chain is a study of blood T cell repertoires in COVID-19. This CDR3 has 19 amino acids. CDR1 and CDR2 (germline): SGHAT, FQNNGV. The germline V and J ends were trimmed by 4 bases and 6 bases, with 28 bases remaining between them. TCRdb keeps only in-frame clones here, not all; method: immunoSEQ multiplex PCR. The table shows about 67,000 clones, with around 87% occurring only once. The V call is TRBV11-2, the J call TRBJ2-1; D might be TRBD2 (5 bases). The sequenced material came from peripheral blood. This TCR came from a man aged 50-59 years with active COVID-19. Here the CDR3 DNA reads TGTGCCAGCAGCTCCTATCAAAGATTTTCAGCGGCCAACCTCAATGAGCAGTTCTTC. Its translation: CASSSYQRFSAANLNEQFF.